Many counts were recorded for the clone carrying this TCR beta chain. Its antigen is currently unknown. Regions amplified from RNA transcripts were the TCR beta CDR3 regions. TCR CDR3 regions were first amplified by RT-PCR with HTBI primers. TCRdb independently ran MiXCR on the multiplex PCR reads; one entry per CDR3 protein. The table lists approximately 700,000 distinct CDR3 sequences, about a sixth of them singletons. The data were obtained in a study of T cells in Graves' hyperthyroidism and ophthalmopathy. V lost 3 bases and J lost 2; bases outside the gene matches: 4. This CDR3 is built from 15 residues. The germline V gene has CDR1 SNHLY and CDR2 FYNNEI. The study, taken as a whole, reports: In validation, the model predicted ophthalmopathy. These predictions came a median about 6.5 months before onset.

The PBMCs studied were ones that came from roughly 11 ml fresh peripheral blood. This receptor was obtained from a man between 18 and 29 years old with Graves' hyperthyroidism. The sequenced material came from blood. The chain carries TRBV2 and TRBJ1-5, with 7 bases identical to TRBD1. The CDR3 loop reads CASSEVTGGNQPQHF. DNA of the CDR3: TGTGCCAGCAGTGAGGTAACAGGGGGCAATCAGCCCCAGCATTTT.